Each of the 8 T cell receptor beta chains below was sequenced from the same sample in a study of cytomegalovirus exposure and HLA in healthy donors. PCR primers comprised 60 Vbeta and 13 Jbeta primers. The protocol was immunoSEQ multiplex PCR, while the TCRdb copy is restricted to in-frame clones and leaves out a portion. This table holds under 200,000 clones, approximately 80% found once. The sequenced sample consisted of PBMCs. These receptors all stem from a woman between 40 and 50 years old in good health and CMV-seropositive.

The gene calls are TRBV28 and TRBJ1-1, with TRBD1 matching 7 bases. The germline V gene has CDR1 MDHEN and CDR2 SYDVKM. The CDR3 totals 13 residues. Trimming at V came to 10 bases and at J to 4 bases, leaving 9 bases not matched to a gene. CDR3 region: CAILKGAPTEAFF. The DNA for the CDR3 is TGTGCCATTTTGAAGGGGGCGCCCACTGAAGCTTTCTTT.

J is TRBJ1-2 and V is TRBV18; D uncertain. V dropped 3 bases and J dropped 6 bases, with 11 bases sitting between them. The CDR3 runs to 13 residues. Per germline, CDR1 KGHSH and CDR2 LQKENI. CDR3 residues: CASSPPGKDGYTF. DNA of the CDR3: TGTGCCAGCTCACCGCCAGGAAAGGATGGCTACACCTTC.

CDR3: CSAWDRGGSGYTF. The DNA for the CDR3 is TGCAGCGCCTGGGACAGGGGCGGTTCGGGCTACACCTTC. The chain is built from TRBV29-1 and TRBJ1-2; TRBD1 matches 10 bases. CDR1 and CDR2 from the germline V gene are SQVTM and ANQGSEA. This CDR3 is 13 amino acids long. V lost 7 bases and J lost 8; bases outside the gene matches: 10. Combining the CDR3 with reference TRBV29-1 and TRBJ1-2 gives the whole variable domain SAVISQKPSRDICQRGTSLTIQCQVDSQVTMMFWYRQQPGQSLTLIATANQGSEATYESGFVIDKFPISRPNLTFSTLTVSNMSPEDSSIYLCSAWDRGGSGYTFGSGTRLTVV.

The chain carries TRBV6-5 and TRBJ1-1, with D perhaps matching TRBD1 (6 bases). Germline CDR1 and CDR2: MNHEY and SVGAGI. Trimming took 0 bases from V and 1 from J, leaving 9 bases between them. This CDR3 comprises 15 residues. CDR3 DNA sequence: TGTGCCAGCAGTTACTCCACCAGGGGGAACACTGAAGCTTTCTTT. Amino acids: CASSYSTRGNTEAFF.

The V gene is TRBV4-3, the J gene TRBJ2-5; the D gene is possibly TRBD2 (5 bases). Per germline, CDR1 LGHNA and CDR2 YSLEER. Trimming left V 0 bases short and J 4 bases short, with 18 bases between. The CDR3 is made up of 17 amino acids. Written as DNA, the CDR3 is TGCGCCAGCAGCCAAGATCGGGCGGGCCCTTGGGGAGAGACCCAGTACTTC. Translating gives CASSQDRAGPWGETQYF.

V usage is TRBV15 and J usage is TRBJ1-5; unclear D gene. Trimming stripped 1 base from V and 1 base from J, with 8 bases between. This CDR3 has 15 amino acids. Germline CDR1 is LNHNV and CDR2 is YYDKDF (reference sequence). CDR3 DNA sequence: TGTGCCACCAGCAGAGGAGATCCGAGCAATCAGCCCCAGCATTTT. It encodes CATSRGDPSNQPQHF.

The chain joins TRBV7-2 to TRBJ1-2; D may be TRBD1 (6 bases). The CDR3 consists of 13 residues. Trimming pared 5 bases from V and 4 bases from J, leaving 11 bases between. Germline V CDR1 and CDR2: SGHTA, FQGNSA. CDR3: CASSPGQPYGYTF. In nucleotides, the CDR3 is TGTGCCAGCAGCCCAGGACAGCCCTATGGCTACACCTTC.

The chain employs TRBV4-3 and TRBJ2-1; D remains ambiguous. Germline V gene lookup returns CDR1 LGHNA and CDR2 YSLEER. Trimming took 0 bases from V and 8 from J, leaving 8 bases between them. This CDR3 contains 13 residues. Here the CDR3 reads CASSQDRHYEQFF. The CDR3, as DNA: TGCGCCAGCAGCCAAGATCGACACTATGAGCAGTTCTTC.